These T cell receptor beta chains were read from a single sample in a study of blood T cell repertoires in COVID-19. Method: immunoSEQ multiplex PCR; TCRdb's copy keeps in-frame clones and lacks some. The sample has about 140,000 clones, 70% to 85% seen once. The sequencing input was peripheral blood. These receptors originate from a man in his sixties who had recovered from COVID-19. Each CDR3 is given with its conserved first and last residue. The D gene is left open where the match is weak. Size values are once, few and many counts, or a class for expanded clones, and some rows have none.

v_call	j_call	clone_size	d_call	cdr3_nt	cdr3_aa
TRBV18	TRBJ2-7	-	-	TGTGCCAGCTCATCCGGCAGGGCGAACGAGCAGTACTTC	CASSSGRANEQYF
TRBV4-3	TRBJ1-1	-	-	TGCGCCAGCAGCCAGAGCTGGTACACTGAAGCTTTCTTT	CASSQSWYTEAFF
TRBV3-1/TRBV3-2	TRBJ1-3	-	-	TGTGCCAGCAGCCAAGATCCTACAGGGTTGGGAAACACCATATATTTT	CASSQDPTGLGNTIYF
TRBV28	TRBJ1-5	-	-	TGTGCCAGCAGTTCTCTAAGGGAACGAACGGGAAACAATCAGCCCCAGCATTTT	CASSSLRERTGNNQPQHF
TRBV12-3/TRBV12-4	TRBJ2-7	-	-	TGTGCCAGCAGTCCCCCAGGTTCCTACGAGCAGTACTTC	CASSPPGSYEQYF
TRBV10-3	TRBJ2-7	few	TRBD2	TGTGCCATCACTCGGGGGGAAGTGGTATACGAGCAGTACTTC	CAITRGEVVYEQYF
TRBV30	TRBJ2-1	-	TRBD2	TGTGCCTCGACTAGCGGGAGGGCCGAGGATAATGAGCAGTTCTTC	CASTSGRAEDNEQFF
TRBV28	TRBJ2-1	once	TRBD1	TGTGCCAGCAGTCCCACGGGACAGGGGAGCGGTGAGCAGTTCTTC	CASSPTGQGSGEQFF
TRBV2	TRBJ1-6	-	TRBD1	TGTGCCAGCAGTGTCGACAGGGATAATTCACCCCTCCACTTT	CASSVDRDNSPLHF
TRBV5-1	TRBJ2-1	once	TRBD2	TGCGCCAGCAGCTTGGCCCCGACTAGCGGGTTCTACAATGAGCAGTTCTTC	CASSLAPTSGFYNEQFF
TRBV5-6	TRBJ1-4	-	TRBD1	TGTGCCAGCGGGACGACAGGGCTCTCAACTAATGAAAAACTGTTTTTT	CASGTTGLSTNEKLFF
TRBV7-9	TRBJ1-6	-	TRBD1	TGTGCCAGCAGCGCCGGACAGGGTGTGGACTCCTATAATTCACCCCTCCACTTT	CASSAGQGVDSYNSPLHF
TRBV5-8	TRBJ1-6	few	-	TGTGCCAGCAGCTGGGCAGAAAATGGGAATTCACCCCTCCACTTT	CASSWAENGNSPLHF
TRBV19	TRBJ1-3	-	-	TGTGCCAGTAGTTCCAAGACGGGTTGGGGAGTCTCTGGAAACACCATATATTTT	CASSSKTGWGVSGNTIYF
TRBV6-5	TRBJ1-5	-	-	TGTGCCAGCAGTAGACAGCCCCTGAATCAGCCCCAGCATTTT	CASSRQPLNQPQHF
TRBV18	TRBJ1-1	-	TRBD1	TGTGCCAGCTCACCACCTCAGGGGGTCGACACTGAAGCTTTCTTT	CASSPPQGVDTEAFF
TRBV9	TRBJ1-1	-	-	TGTGCCAGCAGCTTCACCCCGGGAGTGAACACTGAAGCTTTCTTT	CASSFTPGVNTEAFF
TRBV21-1	TRBJ2-1	-	-	TGTGCCAGCAGCCCCTTCATAGCGGGATCGCAGTTCTTC	CASSPFIAGSQFF
TRBV5-1	TRBJ2-7	-	TRBD1	TGCGCCAGCAGCTTGGACCCGGGACAGTCCTACGAGCAGTACTTC	CASSLDPGQSYEQYF
TRBV11-2	TRBJ2-2	-	-	TGTGCCAGCAGCTTGCGCGGGACCCCCCGCGGGGAGCTGTTTTTT	CASSLRGTPRGELFF
TRBV29-1	TRBJ2-1	-	TRBD2	TGCAGCGTTGGGGGAGCGGGAGGGCCCGTGGATGAGCAGTTCTTC	CSVGGAGGPVDEQFF
TRBV7-3	TRBJ2-1	-	-	TGTGCCAGCAGCCGACTAGATGGTGTGTTCAATGAGCAGTTCTTC	CASSRLDGVFNEQFF
TRBV27	TRBJ2-7	once	TRBD2	TGTGCCAGCAGCGACCGCCAGCTAGCGGGCCCGGAGCAGTACTTC	CASSDRQLAGPEQYF
TRBV7-2	TRBJ2-2	-	TRBD1	TGTGCCAGCAGCTTACGTACAGGGGCGAACACCGGGGAGCTGTTTTTT	CASSLRTGANTGELFF
TRBV20-1	TRBJ1-1	-	-	TGCAGTGCTAGTGGGGGGCAGGCAATCGATGAAGCTTTCTTT	CSASGGQAIDEAFF
TRBV4-1	TRBJ1-1	-	-	TGCGCCAGCAGCCAAGCAGGGTCCACTGAAGCTTTCTTT	CASSQAGSTEAFF
TRBV6-2/TRBV6-3	TRBJ2-5	-	TRBD2	TGTGCCAGCAGTTCCACCGGGGGGGTGACCCAGTACTTC	CASSSTGGVTQYF
TRBV6-1	TRBJ1-5	-	-	TGTGCCAGCAGTGAACACGGTAGCAATCAGCCCCAGCATTTT	CASSEHGSNQPQHF
TRBV3-1/TRBV3-2	TRBJ2-3	-	TRBD2	TGTGCCAGCAGCCCTCCCCCACTACTAGCGGGAGGGCCCTCAGATACGCAGTATTTT	CASSPPPLLAGGPSDTQYF
TRBV7-2	TRBJ1-6	-	-	TGTGCCAGCAGCTTAGTCGGACTAGGTGATTCACCCCTCCACTTT	CASSLVGLGDSPLHF
TRBV15	TRBJ2-7	few	TRBD2	TGTGCCACCAGCCAGTGGGGCCCTAGCGGCTACGAGCAGTACTTC	CATSQWGPSGYEQYF
TRBV19	TRBJ2-3	-	-	TGTGCCAGTAGTATATGGGGGCCGGAGGACGCAGATACGCAGTATTTT	CASSIWGPEDADTQYF
TRBV6-2/TRBV6-3	TRBJ1-4	-	-	TGTGCCAGCAGACCTCCCCCGGGGAAGAATGAAAAACTGTTTTTT	CASRPPPGKNEKLFF
TRBV6-5	TRBJ1-5	-	-	TGTGCCAGCAGAACCCTCACGGGGCCCCAGCATTTT	CASRTLTGPQHF
TRBV7-2	TRBJ2-7	-	TRBD2	TGTGCCAGCAGCTACACCGGGACTAGCGGGGACCCGTACTTC	CASSYTGTSGDPYF
TRBV27	TRBJ2-7	-	-	TGTGCCAGCAGCCCTGCTGCGCGAGGGACTTACGAGCAGTACTTC	CASSPAARGTYEQYF
TRBV10-3	TRBJ1-1	-	TRBD1	TGTGCCATCAGTGTTGACAGGGACACTGAAGCTTTCTTT	CAISVDRDTEAFF
TRBV5-4	TRBJ2-3	-	-	TGTGCCAGCAGCTTGTTTGGAGGAGGGGGGGGATCAGATACGCAGTATTTT	CASSLFGGGGGSDTQYF
TRBV7-7	TRBJ2-5	-	-	TGTGCTAGCAGCCCCCACCCCGGAGGGCAAGAGACCCAGTACTTC	CASSPHPGGQETQYF
TRBV30	TRBJ1-4	-	TRBD1	TGTGCCTGGAGCGACATCAGACAGGGAGATAGGGAAAAACTGTTTTTT	CAWSDIRQGDREKLFF
TRBV4-2	TRBJ1-4	-	-	TGTGCCAGCAGCCGGCGGGACGGTCAAAGGAATGAAAAACTGTTTTTT	CASSRRDGQRNEKLFF
TRBV28	TRBJ1-1	once	TRBD1	TGTGCCAGCAGTTTGGCAACAGGGGGGAGCACTGAAGCTTTCTTT	CASSLATGGSTEAFF
TRBV12-3/TRBV12-4	TRBJ1-5	few	-	TGTGCCAGCAGTTCAGGGAATCAGCCCCAGCATTTT	CASSSGNQPQHF
TRBV19	TRBJ1-2	-	-	TGTGCCAGTCTTACTTCCCCCTCGGGCTACACCTTC	CASLTSPSGYTF
TRBV28	TRBJ1-4	once	-	TGTGCCAGCAGGGGGGACATTGAAAAACTGTTTTTT	CASRGDIEKLFF
TRBV5-1	TRBJ2-3	-	-	TGCGCCAGCAGCTTGGAACCCGGAGATACGCAGTATTTT	CASSLEPGDTQYF
TRBV7-9	TRBJ2-1	once	-	TGTGCCAGCAGCTCCATGGAGGAGCAGTTCTTC	CASSSMEEQFF
TRBV11-3	TRBJ2-1	-	-	TGTGCCAGCAGCTTACGACAGGATAGCTCCTACAATGAGCAGTTCTTC	CASSLRQDSSYNEQFF
TRBV19	TRBJ2-1	-	TRBD2	TGTGCCAGTAGTTTCAGACTAGCGGAGCAGTTCTTC	CASSFRLAEQFF
TRBV2	TRBJ2-7	-	TRBD2	TGTGCCAGCAAGGGCGGGAGTATTAGATACTACGAGCAGTACTTC	CASKGGSIRYYEQYF
TRBV7-2	TRBJ1-4	-	-	TGTGCCAGCAGCTTAGTTTGGGGCGGGGGAGAAAAACTGTTTTTT	CASSLVWGGGEKLFF
TRBV9	TRBJ2-3	-	-	TGTGCCAGCAGCGTAACAGCGGGCAAGACAGATACGCAGTATTTT	CASSVTAGKTDTQYF
TRBV6-1	TRBJ2-4	-	TRBD2	TGTGCCAGCAGTGAAGACTGGACTAGCGGGAGACTAGCCAAAAACATTCAGTACTTC	CASSEDWTSGRLAKNIQYF
TRBV5-6	TRBJ2-7	-	-	TGTGCCAGCAGCTTGGCCGGTACTTACTACGAGCAGTACTTC	CASSLAGTYYEQYF